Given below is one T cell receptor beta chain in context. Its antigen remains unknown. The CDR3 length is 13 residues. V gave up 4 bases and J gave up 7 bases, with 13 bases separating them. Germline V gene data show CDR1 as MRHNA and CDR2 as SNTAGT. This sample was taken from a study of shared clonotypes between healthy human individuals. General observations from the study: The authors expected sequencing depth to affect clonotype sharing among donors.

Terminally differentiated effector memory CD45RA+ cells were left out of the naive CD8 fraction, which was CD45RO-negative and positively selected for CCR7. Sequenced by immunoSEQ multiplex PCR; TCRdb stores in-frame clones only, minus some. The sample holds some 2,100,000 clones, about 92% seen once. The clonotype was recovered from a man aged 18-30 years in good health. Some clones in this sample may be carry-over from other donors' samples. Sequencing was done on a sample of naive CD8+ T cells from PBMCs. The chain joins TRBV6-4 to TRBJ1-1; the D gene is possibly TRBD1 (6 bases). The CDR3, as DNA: TGTGCCAGCAGTGTGTGGGCGGACAGTGAAGCTTTCTTT. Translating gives CASSVWADSEAFF.